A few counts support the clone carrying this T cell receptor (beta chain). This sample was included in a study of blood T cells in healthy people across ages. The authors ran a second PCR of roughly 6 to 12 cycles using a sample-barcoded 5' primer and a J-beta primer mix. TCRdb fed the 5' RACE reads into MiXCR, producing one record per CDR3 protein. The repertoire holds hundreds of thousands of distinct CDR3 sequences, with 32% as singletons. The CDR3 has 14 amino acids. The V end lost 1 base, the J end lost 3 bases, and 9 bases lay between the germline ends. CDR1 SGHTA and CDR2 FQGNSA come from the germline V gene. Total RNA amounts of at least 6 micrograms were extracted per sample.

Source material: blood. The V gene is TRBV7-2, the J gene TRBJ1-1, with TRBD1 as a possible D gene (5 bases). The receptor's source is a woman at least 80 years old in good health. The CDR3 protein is CASSLEGLDTEAFF. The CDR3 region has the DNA TGTGCCAGCAGCTTAGAGGGGTTAGACACTGAAGCTTTCTTT.